These 19 T cell receptor beta chains came from one sample sequenced in a study of esophageal squamous cell carcinoma under preoperative chemotherapy. TCRdb fed the PCR reads into MiXCR, producing one record per CDR3 protein. The sample lists about 16,000 distinct CDR3 sequences; just under 50% were seen once. As for time point: before preoperative PTX-NDP chemotherapy. Sample collection was performed from a patient given preoperative chemotherapy. The source is a human donor with esophageal squamous cell carcinoma. The donor label of this sample is uncertain.

This clonotype was found a few times. The chain carries TRBV24-1 and TRBJ2-2; 7 bases align to TRBD1. Germline values: CDR1 KGHDR, CDR2 SFDVKD. The V gene end was trimmed by 4 bases and the J gene end by 3 bases; junction bases not matched to a gene: 4. This CDR3 is built from 15 residues. The CDR3 DNA is TGTGCCACCAGTGACACAGGGGCGGACACCGGGGAGCTGTTTTTT. Translating it yields CATSDTGADTGELFF.

Ten or more counts support this clonotype. J is TRBJ2-7 and V is TRBV7-2, with D uncertain. CDR3 length: 14 residues. From germline, CDR1 is SGHTA and CDR2 FQGNSA. V gave up 1 base and J gave up 7 bases, with 14 bases separating them. The CDR3 DNA reads TGTGCCAGCAGCTTAGAAGGCGGCCCTCTAGAGCAGTACTTC. This translates into CASSLEGGPLEQYF. The whole variable domain, filled in from reference TRBV7-2 and TRBJ2-7, reads GAGVSQSPSNKVTEKGKDVELRCDPISGHTALYWYRQSLGQGLEFLIYFQGNSAPDKSGLPSDRFSAERTGGSVSTLTIQRTQQEDSAVYLCASSLEGGPLEQYFGPGTRLTVT.

The chain uses TRBV6-4 and TRBJ2-5; 12 positions agree with TRBD2. Matching the DNA end better, TRBJ2-7 makes the J call doubtful. CDR1 and CDR2 from the germline V gene are MRHNA and SNTAGT. The CDR3 runs to 12 residues. For the CDR3, the DNA is TGTGCCAGCAGGACTAGCGGGAGCGAGCAGTACTTC. This codes for CASRTSGSEQYF.

As regards this clonotype: In this CDR3 the conserved last residue, phenylalanine or tryptophan, is missing, so a read error is likely. The limits of the CDR3 on the DNA are not certain, so only TCRdb's listed CDR3 is given. This rearrangement joins TRBV7-8 to TRBJ2-5; TRBD2 is taken as the D call from the table, unchecked against the DNA. Inclusive of both ends, the CDR3 amounts to 16 amino acids. Germline CDR1 and CDR2: SGHVS and FQNEAQ. The chain's CDR3 is CASSSLAAGPLETQYS.

The V gene is TRBV7-9, the J gene TRBJ1-2; no reliable D call. CDR3 length: 14 amino acids. Between the trimmed V and J ends, which lost 3 bases and 0 bases, there was a span of 8 bases. CDR1 and CDR2 (germline): SEHNR, FQNEAQ (reference sequence). The CDR3 protein is CASSFSLANYGYTF. CDR3 nucleotides: TGTGCCAGCAGCTTCTCACTAGCTAACTATGGCTACACCTTC.

The V and J genes are TRBV12-5 and TRBJ1-2; TRBD1 agrees at 8 bases. The germline V gene encodes CDR1 LGHNT and CDR2 FRNRAP. Trimming at V came to 2 bases and at J to 9 bases, leaving 14 bases not matched to a gene. This CDR3 contains 16 residues. CDR3 sequence: CASGLIDGTGGASYTF. CDR3 sequence (DNA): TGTGCTAGTGGTTTGATAGACGGGACAGGTGGAGCCAGCTACACCTTC.

The V call is TRBV7-9, the J call TRBJ2-1, with 13 positions matching TRBD2. The V segment lost 0 bases and the J segment 9 bases; nucleotides outside the gene matches: 11. This CDR3 comprises 18 residues. Germline V gives CDR1 SEHNR, CDR2 FQNEAQ (reference sequence). CDR3 amino acids: CASSLALSTSGRAGEQFF. In nucleotides, the CDR3 is TGTGCCAGCAGCTTAGCGCTTTCCACTAGCGGGAGGGCCGGTGAGCAGTTCTTC.

Comment on this clonotype: It may be a read error: a sequence one base away is much more abundant. The gene calls are TRBV6-1 and TRBJ2-5, with 9 bases identical to TRBD2. This CDR3 has 14 residues. V dropped 9 bases and J dropped 11; count of bases not matched to a gene: 16. Germline V CDR1 and CDR2: MNHNS, SASEGT. Written as DNA, the CDR3 is TGTGCCAGTGGAATAGCGGGAGTTTACAATGAGCAGTACTTC. This sequence encodes CASGIAGVYNEQYF.

The V and J genes are TRBV15 and TRBJ1-1; no clear D. V gave up 4 bases and J gave up 6 bases, with 21 bases separating them. Per germline, CDR1 LNHNV and CDR2 YYDKDF (reference sequence). The CDR3 consists of 16 residues. CDR3: CATSTLKGPTVAEAFF. Here the CDR3 DNA reads TGTGCCACCAGCACCCTAAAAGGGCCCACCGTCGCTGAAGCTTTCTTT. Drawing the rest from reference TRBV15 and TRBJ1-1, the complete variable domain is DAMVIQNPRYQVTQFGKPVTLSCSQTLNHNVMYWYQQKSSQAPKLLFHYYDKDFNNEADTPDNFQSRRPNTSFCFLDIRSPGLGDTAMYLCATSTLKGPTVAEAFFGQGTRLTVV.

This clonotype was picked up many times. The gene calls are TRBV6-5 and TRBJ2-7, with D tentatively TRBD2 (6 bases). This CDR3 is built from 17 residues. CDR1 is MNHEY and CDR2 is SVGAGI in the germline V gene. V was clipped by 0 bases and J by 1 base, with 16 bases between them. The CDR3 DNA sequence: TGTGCCAGCAGTTACTCGTTTAAGTCTAGCGTATCCTACGAGCAGTACTTC. This encodes CASSYSFKSSVSYEQYF.

Comment on this clonotype: An end of the junction differs from the germline gene, which may be a read error. CDR3 DNA: TGTGCCAGCAGCCCCAGGGCGGAGCTGTGGGCCAAAGATACTCAGTATTTT. Protein sequence: CASSPRAELWAKDTQYF. The V gene is TRBV7-9, the J gene TRBJ2-3; maybe TRBD1 (5 bases). CDR3 length: 17 residues. CDR1 is SEHNR and CDR2 is FQNEAQ in the germline V gene (reference sequence).

This clonotype was counted ten times or more. The gene calls are TRBV5-6 and TRBJ2-7; D assignment may be TRBD1 or TRBD2 (5 bases each). The CDR3 loop spans 14 amino acids. Germline V gene lookup returns CDR1 SGHDT and CDR2 YYEEEE. V was clipped by 4 bases and J by 6 bases, with 17 bases between them. In DNA, the CDR3 is TGTGCCAGCAGCCCTGGCCCAGGGACCTCCGAGCAGTACTTC. This sequence encodes CASSPGPGTSEQYF.

To note about this clonotype: No conserved phenylalanine or tryptophan is present at the end of the CDR3, so a read error is the likely explanation. The DNA is omitted, as the CDR3 cannot be located on it reliably, and the CDR3 follows TCRdb's listing. V and J are TRBV7-2 and TRBJ2-5; the listed D gene, TRBD2, was not tested against the DNA. Per the germline V gene, CDR1 is SGHTA and CDR2 is FQGNSA. Both ends counted, the CDR3 spans 14 residues. The CDR3 loop reads CASSLSRGKTSWHS.

This rearrangement joins TRBV7-2 to TRBJ2-3; D remains ambiguous. CDR1 is SGHTA and CDR2 is FQGNSA in the germline V gene. V was shortened by 5 bases and J by 1 base, with 13 bases between the two germline ends. CDR3 length: 15 amino acids. For the CDR3, the DNA is TGTGCCAGCAGCACCCGCATCACGGGCACAGATACGCAGTATTTT. Translated: CASSTRITGTDTQYF.

This sequence joins TRBV5-5 and TRBJ2-2; D possibly uses TRBD1 or TRBD2 (6 bases each). The CDR3 runs to 16 residues. V was clipped by 2 bases and J by 4 bases, with 15 bases between them. The germline V gene encodes CDR1 SGHKS and CDR2 YYEKEE (reference sequence). CDR3 coding DNA: TGTGCCAGCAGCTTAGAGGGGGGCTTGGGCACCGGGGAGCTGTTTTTT. Translation: CASSLEGGLGTGELFF.

This chain joins TRBV7-9 and TRBJ2-5, with D hard to call. Trimming pared 5 bases from V and 11 bases from J, leaving 24 bases between. There are 15 residues in the CDR3. Per the germline V gene, CDR1 is SEHNR and CDR2 is FQNEAQ (reference sequence). Here the CDR3 reads CASSPTYDAYNEQYF. In DNA form, the CDR3 reads TGTGCCAGCAGCCCTACCTATGATGCCTACAATGAGCAGTACTTC.

The chain has TRBV6-1 and TRBJ2-7, with TRBD2 matching over 12 bases. Germline V gene data show CDR1 as MNHNS and CDR2 as SASEGT. CDR3 size: 15 residues. With V trimmed by 5 bases and J by 4 bases, 6 bases remained unmatched. CDR3 amino acids: CASSTLAGGPYEQYF. The CDR3 DNA is TGTGCCAGCAGTACCCTAGCGGGAGGGCCTTACGAGCAGTACTTC.

In this sample, this clonotype turned up many times. V gene TRBV11-3 combines with J gene TRBJ2-3, with TRBD1 matching 8 bases. The CDR3 is 21 amino acids. Germline V gene lookup returns CDR1 SGHNT and CDR2 YENEEA. The V gene end was trimmed by 0 bases and the J gene end by 3 bases; junction bases not matched to a gene: 20. CDR3 sequence: CASSLDSPHTGGVKRTDTQYF. In DNA, the CDR3 is TGTGCCAGCAGCTTAGATTCCCCCCACACAGGGGGTGTAAAGAGAACAGATACGCAGTATTTT.

Points on this clonotype: The junction departs from the called germline gene at one end, perhaps through a read error. V gene TRBV7-2 combines with J gene TRBJ2-4, with D possibly called TRBD1 or TRBD2 (5 bases each). This CDR3 is 15 amino acids long. The germline gives CDR1 SGHTA, CDR2 FQGNSA. The CDR3 DNA sequence: TGTGCCAGGGGCCTGGGGGTAATAGCCCAAAAGATTCAGTACTTC. Encoded protein: CARGLGVIAQKIQYF. Supplemented by reference TRBV7-2 and TRBJ2-4, the full variable domain reads GAGVSQSPSNKVTEKGKDVELRCDPISGHTALYWYRQSLGQGLEFLIYFQGNSAPDKSGLPSDRFSAERTGGSVSTLTIQRTQQEDSAVYLCARGLGVIAQKIQYFGAGTRLSVL.